The rows below give T cell receptor beta chains drawn from one sample of a study of T cell responses to AZD1222 COVID-19 vaccine. Using immunoSEQ multiplex PCR, the repertoire was profiled, and TCRdb retains in-frame clones only, with some absent. The table has 110,000 to 150,000 clones, 92% seen once. Sequencing used peripheral blood, obtained on day 0 of AZD1222 vaccination. The receptors originated from an adult in good health. CDR3s include the opening cysteine and the closing phenylalanine or tryptophan. Each record gives: CDR3 protein, CDR3 DNA, V gene, clone size, J gene, D gene. The D gene is left open where the match is weak. Size values are once, few and many counts, or a class for expanded clones, and some rows have none.

CASSDSRSNYGYTF | TGTGCCAGCAGTGATTCGAGGTCAAACTATGGCTACACCTTC | TRBV2 | . | TRBJ1-2 | .
CASSSRQGARTGELFF | TGTGCCAGCAGCAGCCGACAGGGGGCGCGGACCGGGGAGCTGTTTTTT | TRBV9 | . | TRBJ2-2 | TRBD1
CAISGTRRVGNTIYF | TGTGCCATCAGCGGGACCCGGAGGGTTGGAAACACCATATATTTT | TRBV10-3 | . | TRBJ1-3 | .
CASSQGLAGGTDTQYF | TGTGCCAGCAGCCAAGGGTTAGCGGGAGGAACAGATACGCAGTATTTT | TRBV3-1/TRBV3-2 | once | TRBJ2-3 | TRBD2
CASPGQTTPEAFF | TGTGCCAGCCCGGGACAGACAACTCCTGAAGCTTTCTTT | TRBV9 | . | TRBJ1-1 | TRBD1
CAWGQGGEKLFF | TGTGCCTGGGGACAGGGTGGAGAAAAACTGTTTTTT | TRBV30 | . | TRBJ1-4 | TRBD1
CASSPRDRDEKLFF | TGTGCCAGCAGCCCCCGGGACAGGGACGAAAAACTGTTTTTT | TRBV3-1/TRBV3-2 | . | TRBJ1-4 | TRBD1
CASTLAGDPNEQFF | TGTGCCAGTACCCTCGCGGGAGATCCCAATGAGCAGTTCTTC | TRBV2 | . | TRBJ2-1 | TRBD2
CSVGQGGYEQYF | TGCAGCGTTGGACAGGGGGGATACGAGCAGTACTTC | TRBV29-1 | . | TRBJ2-7 | TRBD1
CASSQDRGGQGTYEQYF | TGCGCCAGCAGCCAAGATCGCGGGGGACAGGGGACCTACGAGCAGTACTTC | TRBV4-1 | . | TRBJ2-7 | TRBD1
CASGPSGGDTEAFF | TGTGCTAGTGGGCCCTCAGGGGGGGACACTGAAGCTTTCTTT | TRBV12-5 | once | TRBJ1-1 | TRBD1
CATSRDNAGEQYF | TGTGCCACCAGCAGAGATAATGCCGGAGAGCAGTACTTC | TRBV15 | . | TRBJ2-7 | .
CSVGLSGRAYGEQFF | TGCAGCGTTGGGCTTAGCGGGAGGGCCTATGGTGAGCAGTTCTTC | TRBV29-1 | . | TRBJ2-1 | TRBD2
CASSNRDTMAEAFF | TGTGCCAGTAGCAACCGGGACACTATGGCTGAAGCTTTCTTT | TRBV19 | . | TRBJ1-1 | .
CASVPRDGGNTIYF | TGTGCCAGCGTACCCCGGGACGGTGGAAACACCATATATTTT | TRBV28 | once | TRBJ1-3 | .
CASSRQGRAYEQYF | TGTGCCAGCAGTAGACAGGGCCGAGCCTACGAGCAGTACTTC | TRBV27 | . | TRBJ2-7 | TRBD1
CASSRGGHSNQPQHF | TGTGCCAGCAGCCGGGGGGGTCATAGCAATCAGCCCCAGCATTTT | TRBV5-6 | . | TRBJ1-5 | .
CASSFSISSAEAFF | TGTGCCAGCAGTTTCTCTATTTCTTCCGCTGAAGCTTTCTTT | TRBV27 | . | TRBJ1-1 | .
CASSLLGSTNEKLFF | TGCGCCAGCAGCTTGCTGGGGTCAACTAATGAAAAACTGTTTTTT | TRBV5-1 | . | TRBJ1-4 | .
CASRRTGEKLFF | TGTGCCAGCAGACGGACGGGTGAAAAACTGTTTTTT | TRBV6-5 | . | TRBJ1-4 | .
CASSFLDGVGELFF | TGTGCCAGCAGTTTTCTAGATGGGGTCGGGGAGCTGTTTTTT | TRBV27 | . | TRBJ2-2 | .
CASSVDASGQGHYGYTF | TGTGCCAGCAGCGTAGACGCCTCGGGACAGGGCCACTATGGCTACACCTTC | TRBV9 | . | TRBJ1-2 | TRBD1
CASSLALGSNTEAFF | TGCGCCAGCAGCTTGGCCTTAGGTTCGAACACTGAAGCTTTCTTT | TRBV5-1 | . | TRBJ1-1 | .
CASSVGWSTGGTDTQYF | TGTGCCAGCAGCGTAGGTTGGTCCACAGGGGGCACAGATACGCAGTATTTT | TRBV9 | . | TRBJ2-3 | TRBD1
CASSLGGGSGRTYEQYF | TGTGCCAGCAGTTTAGGGGGTGGAAGCGGGAGGACGTACGAGCAGTACTTC | TRBV28 | . | TRBJ2-7 | TRBD2
CASSLDRGFGKLFF | TGCGCCAGCAGCTTGGACAGGGGTTTCGGAAAACTGTTTTTT | TRBV5-1 | once | TRBJ1-4 | TRBD1
CASGLPGGRPVYF | TGTGCCAGCGGCCTCCCGGGCGGGAGGCCCGTGTATTTT | TRBV27 | . | TRBJ2-3 | TRBD2